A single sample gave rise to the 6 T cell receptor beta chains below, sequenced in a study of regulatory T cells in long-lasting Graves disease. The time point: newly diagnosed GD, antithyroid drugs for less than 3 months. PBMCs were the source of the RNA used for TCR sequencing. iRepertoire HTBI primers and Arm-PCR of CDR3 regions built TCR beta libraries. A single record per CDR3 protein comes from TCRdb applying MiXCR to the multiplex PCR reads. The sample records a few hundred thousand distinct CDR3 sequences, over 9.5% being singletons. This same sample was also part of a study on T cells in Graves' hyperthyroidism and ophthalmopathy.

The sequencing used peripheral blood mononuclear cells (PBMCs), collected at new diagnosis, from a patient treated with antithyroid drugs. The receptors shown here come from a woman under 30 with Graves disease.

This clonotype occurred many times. Written as DNA, the CDR3 is TGTGCCTGGACAGGGGGAGCGGATCAGCCCCAGCATTTT. Amino acid sequence: CAWTGGADQPQHF. The rearrangement uses TRBV30 and TRBJ1-5; 7 bases match TRBD1. After removal of 4 bases from V and 5 bases from J, the junction contained 5 bases not matched to a gene. CDR1 is GTSNPN and CDR2 is SVGIG in the germline V gene (reference sequence). The CDR3 sequence is 13 residues long.

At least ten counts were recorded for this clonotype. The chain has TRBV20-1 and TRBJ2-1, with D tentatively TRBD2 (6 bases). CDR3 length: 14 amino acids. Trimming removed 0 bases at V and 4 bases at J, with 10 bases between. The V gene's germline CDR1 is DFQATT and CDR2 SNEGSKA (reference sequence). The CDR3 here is CSARDWEVYNEQFF. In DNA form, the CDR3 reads TGCAGTGCTAGAGATTGGGAGGTTTACAATGAGCAGTTCTTC.

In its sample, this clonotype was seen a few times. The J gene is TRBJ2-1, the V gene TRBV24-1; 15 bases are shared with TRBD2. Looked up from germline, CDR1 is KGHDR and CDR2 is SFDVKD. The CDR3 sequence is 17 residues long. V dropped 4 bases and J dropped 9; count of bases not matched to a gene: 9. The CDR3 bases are TGTGCCACCAGTGACCCTGGGACTAGCGGGGGGAGAGTTGAGCAGTTCTTC. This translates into CATSDPGTSGGRVEQFF.

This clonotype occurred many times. CDR3 nucleotides: TGTGCCAGCAGTACGACAGGCACAAATCAGCCCCAGCATTTT. Translation gives CASSTTGTNQPQHF. The V call is TRBV12-3 or TRBV12-4, the J call TRBJ1-5; D might be TRBD1 (6 bases). This CDR3 contains 14 residues. With 5 bases removed from V and 4 bases from J, the gap between germline ends came to 12 bases.

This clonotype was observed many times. CDR3 nucleotides: TGTGCCTGGAGTGGGTCAAGCGGGATTTCACCCCTCCACTTT. Amino acids: CAWSGSSGISPLHF. The chain couples TRBV30 to TRBJ1-6; the D is unclear. Trimming shortened V by 1 base and J by 9 bases, and 13 bases separated the two germline ends. CDR1 and CDR2 (germline): GTSNPN, SVGIG (reference sequence). The CDR3 length is 14 residues.

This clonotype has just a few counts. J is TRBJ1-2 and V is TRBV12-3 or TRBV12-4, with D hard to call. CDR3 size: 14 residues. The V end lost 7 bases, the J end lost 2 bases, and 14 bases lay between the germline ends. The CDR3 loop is CASTSRGENYGYTF. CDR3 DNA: TGTGCCAGCACCTCCCGGGGTGAAAACTATGGCTACACCTTC.